These 4 T cell receptor beta chains were sequenced from one sample in a study of shared clonotypes between healthy human individuals. It was CD45RO-negative cells, positively selected for CCR7, that made up naive CD8 cells, with terminally differentiated effector memory CD45RA+ cells excluded. The protocol was immunoSEQ multiplex PCR, while the TCRdb copy is restricted to in-frame clones and leaves out a portion. The repertoire includes around 2,000,000 clones, over 85% of them detected once, and about 1.1% sits in the top ten. Sequencing was carried out using naive CD8+ T cells sorted from blood. These TCRs come from a man younger than 30 in good health.

This clone occurred once. The chain combines TRBV7-9 with TRBJ2-3; 7 bases match TRBD1. Looked up from germline, CDR1 is SEHNR and CDR2 is FQNEAQ (reference sequence). CDR3 length equals 19 residues. With V trimmed by 2 bases and J by 0 bases, 14 bases remained unmatched. The CDR3 sequence: CASSLPHSTGPNSTDTQYF. CDR3 nucleotides: TGTGCCAGCAGCTTACCCCATTCGACAGGGCCCAATAGCACAGATACGCAGTATTTT.

Concerning this clone itself: Other nucleotide sequences from this sample produce the same CDR3. V is TRBV4-3 and J is TRBJ2-7; D gene uncertain. The length of the CDR3 is 14 residues. CDR1 and CDR2 (germline): LGHNA, YSLEER. Trimming pared 1 base from V and 2 bases from J, leaving 9 bases between. In nucleotides, the CDR3 is TGCGCCAGCAGCCAAGGATCCGGGCCCTACGAGCAGTACTTC. Residues: CASSQGSGPYEQYF.

The rearrangement joins TRBV25-1 to TRBJ1-1, with TRBD1 matching over 7 bases. Per germline, CDR1 MGHDK and CDR2 SYGVNS. The V gene end was trimmed by 4 bases and the J gene end by 11 bases; junction bases not matched to a gene: 10. CDR3 length: 13 residues. CDR3 sequence reads: CASSVTGRGEAFF. CDR3 sequence (DNA): TGTGCCAGCAGTGTGACAGGGAGGGGTGAGGCTTTCTTT.

The chain recombines TRBV6-6 with TRBJ1-5; the D is unclear. The V and J ends lost 5 bases and 5 bases respectively, with 4 bases between them. Germline CDR1 MNHNY, CDR2 SVGAGI (reference sequence). The CDR3 spans 11 residues. The CDR3 bases are TGTGCCAGCAGTCCCGATCAGCCCCAGCATTTT. Its translation: CASSPDQPQHF.